The 13 T cell receptor beta chains reported below all come from one sample, sequenced in a study of tumor-infiltrating lymphocytes in localized non-small cell lung cancer. Assay used: immunoSEQ multiplex PCR; TCRdb lists only in-frame clones, some missing. The data contain 9,500 or so clones, 55% to 75% of them singletons. The specimen sequenced was lung tumor tissue. The receptors derive from a human donor with non-small cell lung cancer.

This clone is a singleton in its sample. The V and J genes are TRBV6-1 and TRBJ1-2; D unresolved. The V end was cut by 2 bases, the J end by 5 bases, with 18 bases between. The CDR3 is 16 amino acids. Germline V CDR1 and CDR2: MNHNS, SASEGT. CDR3 bases: TGTGCCAGCAGTGAACCCATAGTGTCAGCCCGGTATGGCTACACCTTC. This gives the protein CASSEPIVSARYGYTF.

V usage is TRBV10-2 and J usage is TRBJ2-7; 7 bases fit TRBD1. There are 19 residues in the CDR3. Germline V gene lookup returns CDR1 WSHSY and CDR2 SAAADI. V dropped 2 bases and J dropped 1; count of bases not matched to a gene: 17. DNA of the CDR3: TGCGCCAGCAGTGAGATCGGGAACAGGGGTTCCTCAATATCCTACGAGCAGTACTTC. Its translation: CASSEIGNRGSSISYEQYF.

The V and J genes are TRBV27 and TRBJ2-7, with D possibly TRBD2 on 6 matching bases. V was pared by 5 bases and J by 2 bases, with 10 bases between. Germline assignment: CDR1 MNHEY and CDR2 SMNVEV (reference sequence). The CDR3 runs 13 residues. This CDR3 is CASSTSPPYEQYF. The CDR3 DNA reads TGTGCCAGCAGTACTAGCCCCCCCTACGAGCAGTACTTC.

DNA for the CDR3: TGCAGCGTTGTGGGGAGTAGTATGGATGAGCAGTTCTTC. Amino acids: CSVVGSSMDEQFF. The V call is TRBV29-1, the J call TRBJ2-1; D is possibly TRBD2 (5 bases). The V and J ends lost 4 bases and 8 bases respectively, with 15 bases between them. Germline loops: CDR1 SQVTM, CDR2 ANQGSEA. The CDR3 totals 13 residues.

V usage is TRBV9 and J usage is TRBJ2-1, with 11 bases matching TRBD1. The CDR3 length is 16 residues. Germline V gene sequence: CDR1 SGDLS, CDR2 YYNGEE. The ends lost 3 bases at V and 7 bases at J; junction bases unmatched: 9. The DNA of the CDR3 is TGTGCCAGCAGCGCGGTTTTGGACAGGGGGCTAAATGAGCAGTTCTTC. It is translated as CASSAVLDRGLNEQFF. Full variable domain (missing parts from reference TRBV9 and TRBJ2-1): DSGVTQTPKHLITATGQRVTLRCSPRSGDLSVYWYQQSLDQGLQFLIQYYNGEERAKGNILERFSAQQFPDLHSELNLSSLELGDSALYFCASSAVLDRGLNEQFFGPGTRLTVL.

The V and J genes are TRBV2 and TRBJ1-5, with D maybe TRBD1 (6 bases). The CDR3 totals 15 residues. Trimming shortened V by 8 bases and J by 2 bases, and 16 bases separated the two germline ends. The germline gives CDR1 SNHLY, CDR2 FYNNEI. CDR3 coding DNA: TGTGCCAGCCTCGCGCCGGGGGGGCGCAATCAGCCCCAGCATTTT. Residues: CASLAPGGRNQPQHF.

The gene calls are TRBV5-4 and TRBJ1-4; D may be TRBD1 (5 bases). CDR1 and CDR2 from the germline V gene are SGHNT and YYREEE (reference sequence). The CDR3 contains 14 residues. Trimming left V 4 bases short and J 7 bases short, with 14 bases between. This CDR3 is CASSLTSRAEKLFF. CDR3 bases: TGTGCCAGCAGCCTCACCTCCAGGGCTGAAAAACTGTTTTTT. Based on the CDR3 plus reference TRBV5-4 and TRBJ1-4, the full variable domain is ETGVTQSPTHLIKTRGQQVTLRCSSQSGHNTVSWYQQALGQGPQFIFQYYREEENGRGNFPPRFSGLQFPNYSSELNVNALELDDSALYLCASSLTSRAEKLFFGSGTQLSVL.

The sample holds a few counts of this clone. J is TRBJ1-4 and V is TRBV30; 7 bases fit TRBD1. This CDR3 spans 14 amino acids. V was clipped by 1 base and J by 7 bases; unmatched bases: 6. From germline, CDR1 is GTSNPN and CDR2 SVGIG (reference sequence). The CDR3 here is CAWSGGDRGEKLFF. The CDR3 DNA reads as TGTGCCTGGAGTGGGGGGGACAGAGGTGAAAAACTGTTTTTT.

V usage is TRBV7-8 and J usage is TRBJ1-1; D not resolved. V gave up 2 bases and J gave up 1 base, with 11 bases separating them. The germline V gene has CDR1 SGHVS and CDR2 FQNEAQ. The CDR3 runs to 15 residues. The CDR3 sequence is CASSLLLSTNTEAFF. CDR3 bases: TGTGCCAGCAGCTTATTGTTATCTACGAACACTGAAGCTTTCTTT.

The chain combines TRBV10-2 with TRBJ1-1, with 7 bases identical to TRBD1. The CDR3 has 13 residues. Trimming removed 8 bases from V and 5 bases from J; junction bases left unmatched: 8. The V gene's germline CDR1 is WSHSY and CDR2 SAAADI. The CDR3 DNA sequence: TGCGCCAGCGGCAGGGGGGCCGGAACTGAAGCTTTCTTT. The encoded protein is CASGRGAGTEAFF.

This clone occurred a few times. For the CDR3, the DNA is TGTGCCAGCAGTTTACTTGGACTAGCGGGAATGGTCAATGAGCAGTTCTTC. Amino acid sequence: CASSLLGLAGMVNEQFF. The chain couples TRBV27 to TRBJ2-1, with 12 bases lining up with TRBD2. The CDR3 has 17 residues. CDR1 is MNHEY and CDR2 is SMNVEV in the germline V gene (reference sequence). J lost 6 bases, V lost 2 bases, and 8 bases had no gene match.

This clone is labeled large. The chain carries TRBV27 and TRBJ1-2, with TRBD1 matching 8 bases. The germline V gene encodes CDR1 MNHEY and CDR2 SMNVEV (reference sequence). V shed 6 bases, J shed 9 bases, and the junction held 12 bases outside the gene matches. This CDR3 region has 14 residues. CDR3 in amino acids: CASRVGQGQGSYTF. Written as DNA, the CDR3 is TGTGCCAGCAGAGTAGGACAGGGACAAGGGAGCTACACCTTC.

This clone was seen just once. In nucleotides, the CDR3 is TGCGCCAGCAGCCAAGACGGGTTGAACACTGAAGCTTTCTTT. It codes for CASSQDGLNTEAFF. The chain has TRBV4-3 and TRBJ1-1; D is unresolved. This CDR3 contains 14 residues. Germline-derived CDR1 and CDR2 are LGHNA and YSLEER. Trimming pared 0 bases from V and 0 bases from J, leaving 5 bases between.